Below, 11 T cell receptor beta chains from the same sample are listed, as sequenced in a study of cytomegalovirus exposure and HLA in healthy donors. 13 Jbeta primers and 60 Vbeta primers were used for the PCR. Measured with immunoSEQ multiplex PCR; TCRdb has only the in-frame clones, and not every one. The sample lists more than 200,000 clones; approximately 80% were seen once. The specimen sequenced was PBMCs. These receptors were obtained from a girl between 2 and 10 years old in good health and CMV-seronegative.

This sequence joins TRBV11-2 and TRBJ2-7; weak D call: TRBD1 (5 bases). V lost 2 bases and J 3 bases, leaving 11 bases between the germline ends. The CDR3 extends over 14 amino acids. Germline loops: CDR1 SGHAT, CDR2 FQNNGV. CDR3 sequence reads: CASSLPQGIYEQYF. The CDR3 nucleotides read TGTGCCAGCAGCTTACCTCAGGGTATCTACGAGCAGTACTTC.

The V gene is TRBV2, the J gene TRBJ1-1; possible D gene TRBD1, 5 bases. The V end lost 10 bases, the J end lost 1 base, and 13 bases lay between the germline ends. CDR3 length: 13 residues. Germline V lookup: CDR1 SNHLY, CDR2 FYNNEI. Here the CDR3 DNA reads TGTGCCATCCGCCGGACAACGAACACTGAAGCTTTCTTT. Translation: CAIRRTTNTEAFF.

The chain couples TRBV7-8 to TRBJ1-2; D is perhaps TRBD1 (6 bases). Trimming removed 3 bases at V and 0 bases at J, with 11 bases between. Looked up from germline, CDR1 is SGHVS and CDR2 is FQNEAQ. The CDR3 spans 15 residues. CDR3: CASSLDRSSNYGYTF. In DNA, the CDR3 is TGTGCCAGCAGCTTGGACAGATCGTCTAACTATGGCTACACCTTC.

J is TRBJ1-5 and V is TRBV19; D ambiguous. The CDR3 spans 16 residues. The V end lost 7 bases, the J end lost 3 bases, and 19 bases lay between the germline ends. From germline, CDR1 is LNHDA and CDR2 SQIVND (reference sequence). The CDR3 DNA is TGTGCCAGTAACACGGGGTGGAGGGCCTTCAATCAGCCCCAGCATTTT. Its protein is CASNTGWRAFNQPQHF.

As DNA, the CDR3 is TGTGCCAGCAGCGATGCGGCGGGGACGGAGGGAGGTGAGCAGTTCTTC. Encoded protein: CASSDAAGTEGGEQFF. The rearrangement joins TRBV7-7 to TRBJ2-1; TRBD2 might be the D (6 bases). The CDR3 consists of 16 residues. The germline CDR1 and CDR2 sequences are SSHAT and FNYEAQ (reference sequence). Trimming removed 5 bases from V and 9 bases from J, with 23 bases in between.

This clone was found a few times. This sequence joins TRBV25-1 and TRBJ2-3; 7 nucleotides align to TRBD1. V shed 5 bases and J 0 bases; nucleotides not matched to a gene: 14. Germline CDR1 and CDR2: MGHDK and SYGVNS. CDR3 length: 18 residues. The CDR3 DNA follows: TGTGCCAGCAGTCTCGGACAGGCGTTTCACTCTAGCACAGATACGCAGTATTTT. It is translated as CASSLGQAFHSSTDTQYF.

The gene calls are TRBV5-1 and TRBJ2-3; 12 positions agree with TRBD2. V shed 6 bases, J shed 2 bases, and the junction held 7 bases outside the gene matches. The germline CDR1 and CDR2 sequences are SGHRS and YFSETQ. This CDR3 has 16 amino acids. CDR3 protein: CASKVGLAGTTDTQYF. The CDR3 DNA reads TGCGCCAGCAAAGTAGGACTAGCGGGGACCACAGATACGCAGTATTTT.

CDR3 sequence (DNA): TGTGCCAGCAGCAAAGGGGGCAGGAGCTCTGGGGCCAACGTCCTGACTTTC. As protein: CASSKGGRSSGANVLTF. This chain connects TRBV21-1 to TRBJ2-6; TRBD1, the table's D call, lacks a check against the DNA. TRBV21-1 is classified as a pseudogene. The CDR3 sequence is 17 residues long.

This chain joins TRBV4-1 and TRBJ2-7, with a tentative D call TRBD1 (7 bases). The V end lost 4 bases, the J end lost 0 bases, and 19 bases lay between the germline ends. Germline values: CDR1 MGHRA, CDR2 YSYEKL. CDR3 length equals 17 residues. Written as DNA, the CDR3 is TGCGCCAGCAGCCTCCTGGGCGGCAGGGGGGTCTCCTACGAGCAGTACTTC. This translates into CASSLLGGRGVSYEQYF.

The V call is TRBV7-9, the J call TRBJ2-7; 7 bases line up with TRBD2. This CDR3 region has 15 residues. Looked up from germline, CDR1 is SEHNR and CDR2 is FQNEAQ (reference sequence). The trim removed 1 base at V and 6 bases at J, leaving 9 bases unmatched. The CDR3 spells CASSLEGGRAGEQYF. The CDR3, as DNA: TGTGCCAGCAGCTTAGAAGGCGGGAGAGCAGGCGAGCAGTACTTC. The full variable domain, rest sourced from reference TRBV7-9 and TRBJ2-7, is DTGVSQNPRHKITKRGQNVTFRCDPISEHNRLYWYRQTLGQGPEFLTYFQNEAQLEKSRLLSDRFSAERPKGSFSTLEIQRTEQGDSAMYLCASSLEGGRAGEQYFGPGTRLTVT.

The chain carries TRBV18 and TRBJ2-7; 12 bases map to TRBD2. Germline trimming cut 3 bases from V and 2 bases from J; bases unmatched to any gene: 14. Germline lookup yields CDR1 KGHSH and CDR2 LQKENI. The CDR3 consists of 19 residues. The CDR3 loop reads CASSPPGASGREDTYEQYF. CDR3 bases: TGTGCCAGCTCACCCCCGGGAGCTAGCGGGAGGGAGGATACCTACGAGCAGTACTTC. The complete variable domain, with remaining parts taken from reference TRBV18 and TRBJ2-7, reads NAGVMQNPRHLVRRRGQEARLRCSPMKGHSHVYWYRQLPEEGLKFMVYLQKENIIDESGMPKERFSAEFPKEGPSILRIQQVVRGDSAAYFCASSPPGASGREDTYEQYFGPGTRLTVT.